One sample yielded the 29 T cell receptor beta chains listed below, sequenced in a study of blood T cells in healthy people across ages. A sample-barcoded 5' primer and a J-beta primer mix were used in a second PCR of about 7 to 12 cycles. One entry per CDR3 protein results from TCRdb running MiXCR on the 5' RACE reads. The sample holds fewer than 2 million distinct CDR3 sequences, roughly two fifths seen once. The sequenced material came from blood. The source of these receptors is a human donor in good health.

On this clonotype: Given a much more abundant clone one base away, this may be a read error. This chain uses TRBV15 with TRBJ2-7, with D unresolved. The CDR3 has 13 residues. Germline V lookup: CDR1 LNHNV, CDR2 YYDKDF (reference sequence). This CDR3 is CTTSRSKGYEQYF. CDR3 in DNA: TGTACCACCAGCAGATCCAAGGGATACGAGCAGTACTTC.

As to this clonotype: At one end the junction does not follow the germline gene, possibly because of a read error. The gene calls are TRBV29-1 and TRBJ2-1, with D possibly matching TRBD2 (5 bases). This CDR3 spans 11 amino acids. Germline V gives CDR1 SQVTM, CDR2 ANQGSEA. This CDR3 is CTIFSGNEQFF. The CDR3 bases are TGTACCATCTTCAGCGGCAATGAGCAGTTCTTC.

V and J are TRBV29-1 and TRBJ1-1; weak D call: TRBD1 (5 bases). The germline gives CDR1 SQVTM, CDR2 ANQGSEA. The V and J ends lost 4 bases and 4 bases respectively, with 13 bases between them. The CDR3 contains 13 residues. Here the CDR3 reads CSVGGVLVTEAFF. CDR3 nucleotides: TGCAGCGTTGGGGGGGTCCTGGTCACTGAAGCTTTCTTT.

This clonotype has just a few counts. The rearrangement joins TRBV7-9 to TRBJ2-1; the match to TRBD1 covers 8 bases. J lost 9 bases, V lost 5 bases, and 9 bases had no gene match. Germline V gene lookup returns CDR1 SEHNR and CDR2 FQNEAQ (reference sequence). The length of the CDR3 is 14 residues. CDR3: CASSLGQGGGEQFF. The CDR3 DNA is TGTGCCAGCAGCCTCGGACAGGGAGGCGGTGAGCAGTTCTTC. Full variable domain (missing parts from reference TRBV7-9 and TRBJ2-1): DTGVSQNPRHKITKRGQNVTFRCDPISEHNRLYWYRQTLGQGPEFLTYFQNEAQLEKSRLLSDRFSAERPKGSFSTLEIQRTEQGDSAMYLCASSLGQGGGEQFFGPGTRLTVL.

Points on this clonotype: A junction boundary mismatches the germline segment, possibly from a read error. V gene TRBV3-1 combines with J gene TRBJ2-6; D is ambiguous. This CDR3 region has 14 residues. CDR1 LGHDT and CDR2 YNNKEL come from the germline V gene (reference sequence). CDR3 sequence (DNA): TGTGCCAGCGGCCATCGCGCTGGGGCCAACGTCCTGACTTTC. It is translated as CASGHRAGANVLTF.

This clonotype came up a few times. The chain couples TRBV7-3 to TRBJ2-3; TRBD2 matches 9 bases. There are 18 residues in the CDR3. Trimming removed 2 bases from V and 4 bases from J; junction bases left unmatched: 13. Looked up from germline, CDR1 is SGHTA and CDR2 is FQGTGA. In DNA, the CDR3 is TGTGCCAGCAGCTTACGCGGGGGGGCGTTGGGAAGATCAGATACGCAGTATTTT. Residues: CASSLRGGALGRSDTQYF.

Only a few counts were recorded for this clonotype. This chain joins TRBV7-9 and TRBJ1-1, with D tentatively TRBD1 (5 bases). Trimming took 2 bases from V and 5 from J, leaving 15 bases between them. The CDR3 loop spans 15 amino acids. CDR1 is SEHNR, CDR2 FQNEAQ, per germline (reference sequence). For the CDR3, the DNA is TGTGCCAGCAGCTTATTCGAAGGGGCGCGGACTGAAGCTTTCTTT. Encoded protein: CASSLFEGARTEAFF.

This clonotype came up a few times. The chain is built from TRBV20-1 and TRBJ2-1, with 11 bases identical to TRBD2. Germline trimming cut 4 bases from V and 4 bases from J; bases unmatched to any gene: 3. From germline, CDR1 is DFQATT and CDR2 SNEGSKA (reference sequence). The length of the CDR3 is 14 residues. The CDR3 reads CSAILAGGYNEQFF. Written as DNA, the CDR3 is TGCAGTGCTATTCTAGCGGGGGGATACAATGAGCAGTTCTTC.

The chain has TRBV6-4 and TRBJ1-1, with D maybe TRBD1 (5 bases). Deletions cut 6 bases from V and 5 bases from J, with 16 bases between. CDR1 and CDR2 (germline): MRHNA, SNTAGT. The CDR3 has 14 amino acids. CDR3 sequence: CASSRTPGGTEAFF. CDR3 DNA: TGTGCCAGCAGCAGGACACCAGGTGGTACTGAAGCTTTCTTT.

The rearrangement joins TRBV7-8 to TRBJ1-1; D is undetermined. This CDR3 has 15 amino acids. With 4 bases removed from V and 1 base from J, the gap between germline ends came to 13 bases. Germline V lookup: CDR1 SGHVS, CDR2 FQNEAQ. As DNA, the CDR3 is TGTGCCAGCAGCTCCCCTACAGCGGGGAACACTGAAGCTTTCTTT. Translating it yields CASSSPTAGNTEAFF.

CDR3 in DNA: TGCAGTGCTAGAGATACGAGGGGGCTGAATGAGCAGTTCTTC. This gives the protein CSARDTRGLNEQFF. The V call is TRBV20-1, the J call TRBJ2-1, with 7 bases identical to TRBD1. Germline V CDR1 and CDR2: DFQATT, SNEGSKA (reference sequence). With V trimmed by 0 bases and J by 7 bases, 6 bases remained unmatched. This CDR3 contains 14 residues.

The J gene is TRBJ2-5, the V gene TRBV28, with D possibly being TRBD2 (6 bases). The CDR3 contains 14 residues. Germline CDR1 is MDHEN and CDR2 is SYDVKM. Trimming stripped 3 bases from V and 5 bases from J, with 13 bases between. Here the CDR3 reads CASSFTGEGETQYF. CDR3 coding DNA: TGTGCCAGCAGTTTTACGGGGGAAGGGGAGACCCAGTACTTC.

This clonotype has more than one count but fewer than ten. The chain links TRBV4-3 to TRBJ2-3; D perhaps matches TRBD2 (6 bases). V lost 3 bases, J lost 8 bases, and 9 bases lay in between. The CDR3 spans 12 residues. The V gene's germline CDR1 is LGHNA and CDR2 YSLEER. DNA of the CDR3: TGCGCCAGCAGCCAGTTGGGGGGTACGCAGTATTTT. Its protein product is CASSQLGGTQYF.

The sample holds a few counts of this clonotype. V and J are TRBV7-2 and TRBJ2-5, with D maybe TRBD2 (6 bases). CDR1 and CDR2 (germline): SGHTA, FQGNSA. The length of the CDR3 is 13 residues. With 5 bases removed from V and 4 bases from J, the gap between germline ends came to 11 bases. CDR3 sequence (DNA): TGTGCCAGCAGCCGACCGGGACTAGAGACCCAGTACTTC. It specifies CASSRPGLETQYF.

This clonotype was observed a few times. DNA for the CDR3: TGTGCCAGCAGTTTAAACGGGGGGGCCTATGAGACCCAGTACTTC. It translates to CASSLNGGAYETQYF. This sequence joins TRBV12-3 or TRBV12-4 and TRBJ2-5; TRBD2 agrees at 8 bases. This CDR3 has 15 amino acids. With 2 bases clipped from V and 5 bases from J, the junction kept 7 bases outside the gene matches.

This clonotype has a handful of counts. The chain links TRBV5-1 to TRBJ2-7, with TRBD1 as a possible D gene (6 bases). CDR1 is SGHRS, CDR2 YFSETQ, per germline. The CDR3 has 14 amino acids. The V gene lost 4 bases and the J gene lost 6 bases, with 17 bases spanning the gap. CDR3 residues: CASSPGQYGLEQYF. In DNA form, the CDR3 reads TGCGCCAGCAGCCCAGGACAGTATGGGCTCGAGCAGTACTTC.

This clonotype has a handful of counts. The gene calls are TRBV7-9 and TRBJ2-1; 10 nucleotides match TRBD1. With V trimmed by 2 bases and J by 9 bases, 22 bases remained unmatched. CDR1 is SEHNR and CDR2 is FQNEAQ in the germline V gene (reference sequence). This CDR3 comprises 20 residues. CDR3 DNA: TGTGCCAGCAGCTTAAGGGGGACAGGGGTACCGCTTCACCCAGGGGCTGAGCAGTTCTTC. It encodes CASSLRGTGVPLHPGAEQFF.

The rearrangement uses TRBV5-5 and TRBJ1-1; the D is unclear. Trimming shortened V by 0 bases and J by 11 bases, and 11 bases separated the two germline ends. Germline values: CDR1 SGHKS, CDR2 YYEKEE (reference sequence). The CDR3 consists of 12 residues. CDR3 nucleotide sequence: TGTGCCAGCAGCTTGGCGAACCGAACCGCTTTCTTT. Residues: CASSLANRTAFF.

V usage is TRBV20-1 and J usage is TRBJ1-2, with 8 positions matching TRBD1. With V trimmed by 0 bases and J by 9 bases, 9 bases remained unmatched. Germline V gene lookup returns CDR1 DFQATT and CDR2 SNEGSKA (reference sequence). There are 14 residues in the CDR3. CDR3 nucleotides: TGCAGTGCTAGAGATATTGACAGGGGCGATAGCTACACCTTC. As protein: CSARDIDRGDSYTF.

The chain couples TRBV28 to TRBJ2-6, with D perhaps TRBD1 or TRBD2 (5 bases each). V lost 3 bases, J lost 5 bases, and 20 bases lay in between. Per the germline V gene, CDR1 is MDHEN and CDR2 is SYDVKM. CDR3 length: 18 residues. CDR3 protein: CASSFGARGRARANVLTF. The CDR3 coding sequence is TGTGCCAGCAGTTTCGGGGCTAGAGGTCGAGCGAGGGCCAACGTCCTGACTTTC.

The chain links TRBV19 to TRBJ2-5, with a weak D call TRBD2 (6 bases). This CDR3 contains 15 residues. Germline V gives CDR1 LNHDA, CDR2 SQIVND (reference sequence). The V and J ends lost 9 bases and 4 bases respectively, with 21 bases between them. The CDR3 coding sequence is TGTGCCAGCATAATAGATAGGCGGGGAGTAGAGACCCAGTACTTC. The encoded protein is CASIIDRRGVETQYF.

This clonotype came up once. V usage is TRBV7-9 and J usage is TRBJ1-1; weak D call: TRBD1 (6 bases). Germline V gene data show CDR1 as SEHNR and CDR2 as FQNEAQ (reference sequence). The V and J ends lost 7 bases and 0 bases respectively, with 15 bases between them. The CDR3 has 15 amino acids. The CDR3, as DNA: TGTGCCAGCAATCCAAGAGGGGGTCTGAACACTGAAGCTTTCTTT. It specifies CASNPRGGLNTEAFF.

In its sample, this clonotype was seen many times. The CDR3 DNA is TGCGCCAGCAGCTTGGGTCCCGGGGGCCACAATGAGCAGTTCTTC. Translated, it gives CASSLGPGGHNEQFF. This rearrangement joins TRBV5-1 to TRBJ2-1; D may match TRBD1 or TRBD2 (6 bases each). V lost 0 bases to trimming and J lost 5 bases, with 12 bases between them. Germline V gene lookup returns CDR1 SGHRS and CDR2 YFSETQ. The CDR3 consists of 15 residues.

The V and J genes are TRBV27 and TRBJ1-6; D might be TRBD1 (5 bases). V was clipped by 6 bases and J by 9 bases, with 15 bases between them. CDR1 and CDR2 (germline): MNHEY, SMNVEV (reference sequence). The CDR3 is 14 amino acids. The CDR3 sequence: CASSPMGVGSPLHF. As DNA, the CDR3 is TGTGCCAGCAGCCCCATGGGGGTCGGTTCACCCCTCCACTTT.

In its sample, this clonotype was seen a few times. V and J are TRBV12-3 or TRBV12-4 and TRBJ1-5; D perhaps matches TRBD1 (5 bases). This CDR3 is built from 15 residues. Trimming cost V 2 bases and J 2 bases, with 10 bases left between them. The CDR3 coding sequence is TGTGCCAGCAGTTTAAGGTGGGGGGGCAATCAGCCCCAGCATTTT. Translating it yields CASSLRWGGNQPQHF.

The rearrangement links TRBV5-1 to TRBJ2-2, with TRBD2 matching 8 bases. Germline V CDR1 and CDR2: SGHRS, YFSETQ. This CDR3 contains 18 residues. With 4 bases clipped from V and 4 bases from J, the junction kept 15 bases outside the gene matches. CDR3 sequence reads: CASSPGLAQLKGTGELFF. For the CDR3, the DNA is TGCGCCAGCAGCCCCGGACTAGCTCAGTTAAAGGGCACCGGGGAGCTGTTTTTT.

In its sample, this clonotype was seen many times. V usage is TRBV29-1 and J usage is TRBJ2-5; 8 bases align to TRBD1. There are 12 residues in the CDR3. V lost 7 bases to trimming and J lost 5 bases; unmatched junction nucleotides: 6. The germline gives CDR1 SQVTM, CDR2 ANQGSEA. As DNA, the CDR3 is TGCAGCGCAGAACAGGGGGTTGAGACCCAGTACTTC. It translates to CSAEQGVETQYF.

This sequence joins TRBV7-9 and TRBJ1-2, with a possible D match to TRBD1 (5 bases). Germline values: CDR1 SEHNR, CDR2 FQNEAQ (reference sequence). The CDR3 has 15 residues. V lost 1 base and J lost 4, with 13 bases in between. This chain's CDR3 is CASSLGYDSSYGYTF. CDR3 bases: TGTGCCAGCAGCTTAGGTTATGACAGTTCCTATGGCTACACCTTC.

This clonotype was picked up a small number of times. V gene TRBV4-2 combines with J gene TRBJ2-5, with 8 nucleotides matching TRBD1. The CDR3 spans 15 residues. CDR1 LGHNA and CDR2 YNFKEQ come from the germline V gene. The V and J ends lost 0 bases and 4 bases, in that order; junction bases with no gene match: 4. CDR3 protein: CASSQDLGQGETQYF. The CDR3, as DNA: TGTGCCAGCAGCCAAGATCTTGGACAGGGAGAGACCCAGTACTTC.